This TCR beta chain was obtained from a study of T cells in Graves' hyperthyroidism and ophthalmopathy. Study at large: Once the initial diagnosis was made, peripheral blood was obtained before any treatment.

TCR beta CDR3 sequences were amplified from RNA transcripts. HTBI primers were the set used in a first-round RT-PCR of the TCR CDR3. TCRdb analysed the multiplex PCR reads with MiXCR anew, one entry per CDR3 protein. The profile covers 700,000 or so distinct CDR3 sequences, with about 16% appearing a single time and 8.4% taken by the ten largest. This clonotype appeared a few times. The germline gives CDR1 MRHNA, CDR2 SNTAGT. The CDR3 totals 16 residues. V was clipped by 0 bases and J by 7 bases, with 16 bases between them. These patients, aged 18 to 65, had recently diagnosed hyperthyroidism lasting under 2 months. Uncontrolled infection, other autoimmune disease, pregnancy or lactation barred patients from enrollment.

Specimen: blood. The sequence was obtained from a man between 18 and 35 years old with Graves' hyperthyroidism. The V gene is TRBV6-4, the J gene TRBJ2-1; TRBD2 might be the D (5 bases). DNA of the CDR3: TGTGCCAGCAGTGACTCGGGTAGCCGAGGGTGGAATGAGCAGTTCTTC. Translated, it gives CASSDSGSRGWNEQFF.